Sequencing of this T cell receptor (beta chain) was carried out in a study of Graves' ophthalmopathy and Graves' hyperthyroidism. RNA transcripts served as template for amplifying TCR beta CDR3 sequences. Amplification began with first-round RT-PCR using HTBI primers, then second-round multiplex PCR was performed. TCRdb passed the multiplex PCR reads through MiXCR, listing each CDR3 protein once. The sample holds about 230,000 distinct CDR3 sequences, around 45% seen once. Exclusion applied to patients with other autoimmune diseases, uncontrolled infections, pregnancy or lactation. Trimming removed 6 bases from V and 0 bases from J, with 32 bases in between. The CDR3 is 21 amino acids. Germline CDR1 and CDR2: SNHLY and FYNNEI. Whole-study results and caveats: Most expanded clonotypes from thyroid (those above 0.001 frequency) were also found in blood.

With respect to this clonotype: Its antigen is currently unknown.

This receptor was identified in an adult man with Graves' ophthalmopathy. The specimen was peripheral blood. The chain recombines TRBV2 with TRBJ2-5; either TRBD1 or TRBD2 may supply D (5 bases each). The CDR3 is CASRVNERDARPPANQETQYF. The DNA for the CDR3 is TGTGCCAGCAGAGTCAATGAACGGGACGCCCGACCCCCCGCTAACCAAGAGACCCAGTACTTC.